These T cell receptor beta chains were read from a single sample in a study of radiation and T cells in renal cell carcinoma. The method was immunoSEQ multiplex PCR; TCRdb's version includes in-frame clones alone and lacks a portion of them. The table includes about 150,000 clones, roughly 87% detected once. Sample: blood, taken from a patient whose treatment included radiotherapy and nephrectomy. These receptors all come from a woman in her 50s with renal cell carcinoma. CDR3s include the opening cysteine and the closing phenylalanine or tryptophan. The D gene is left open where the match is weak. Expanded clones are given a class, and other clones once, few, many or no size at all.

v_call	d_call	clone_size	cdr3_length	j_call	cdr3_aa	cdr3_nt
TRBV20-1	TRBD1	few	11	TRBJ1-1	CSASPGQGAFF	TGCAGTGCTAGTCCCGGACAGGGAGCTTTCTTT
TRBV6-1	NA	NA	16	TRBJ2-7	CASSEAAHQPFYEQYF	TGTGCCAGCAGTGAAGCGGCACACCAGCCCTTCTACGAGCAGTACTTC
TRBV6-6	NA	once	15	TRBJ1-1	CASSYLDSRVTEAFF	TGTGCCAGCAGTTACTTGGACAGTAGAGTCACTGAAGCTTTCTTT
TRBV6-5	NA	NA	14	TRBJ2-3	CASSYQLTTDTQYF	TGTGCCAGCAGTTACCAGCTAACAACAGATACGCAGTATTTT
TRBV4-1	TRBD2	NA	17	TRBJ2-1	CASSQDPSGGSYNEQFF	TGCGCCAGCAGCCAAGATCCTTCGGGGGGATCTTACAATGAGCAGTTCTTC
TRBV6-5	NA	NA	12	TRBJ1-6	CASSLAGSPLHF	TGTGCCAGCAGCTTAGCGGGTTCACCCCTCCACTTT
TRBV5-6	NA	NA	13	TRBJ2-7	CASRKNTPYEQYF	TGTGCCAGCAGAAAAAACACCCCCTACGAGCAGTACTTC
TRBV5-4	NA	NA	16	TRBJ2-3	CASSSGDSFSTDTQYF	TGTGCCAGCAGCTCCGGGGATAGCTTCAGCACAGATACGCAGTATTTT
TRBV19	NA	NA	13	TRBJ1-5	CASSIVLRQPQHF	TGTGCCAGTAGTATAGTTTTAAGGCAGCCCCAGCATTTT
TRBV4-1	NA	NA	12	TRBJ2-5	CASSQVEETQYF	TGCGCCAGCAGCCAAGTAGAAGAGACCCAGTACTTC
TRBV7-2	TRBD2	NA	15	TRBJ2-1	CASSLQAGGYNEQFF	TGTGCCAGCAGCTTGCAAGCGGGGGGGTACAATGAGCAGTTCTTC
TRBV7-8	NA	few	13	TRBJ2-1	CASSLGRANEQFF	TGTGCCAGCAGCTTAGGGAGGGCCAATGAGCAGTTCTTC
TRBV6-1	NA	NA	12	TRBJ2-5	CASTLGTETQYF	TGTGCCAGCACTCTGGGGACGGAGACCCAGTACTTC
TRBV7-9	NA	NA	15	TRBJ2-2	CASSLVRDNTGELFF	TGTGCCAGCAGCTTAGTACGGGACAACACCGGGGAGCTGTTTTTT
TRBV27	TRBD1	NA	15	TRBJ1-2	CASSKTGGAGYGYTF	TGTGCCAGCAGTAAAACAGGGGGCGCGGGCTATGGCTACACCTTC
TRBV9	TRBD2	NA	14	TRBJ2-7	CASSVTSGGHEQYF	TGTGCCAGCAGCGTAACTAGCGGGGGACACGAGCAGTACTTC
TRBV7-2	TRBD1	NA	15	TRBJ1-2	CASSLGTGSNYGYTF	TGTGCCAGCAGCTTAGGGACAGGGAGTAACTATGGCTACACCTTC
TRBV7-9	NA	NA	13	TRBJ2-5	CASKLGGPETQYF	TGTGCCAGCAAGCTTGGGGGGCCCGAGACCCAGTACTTC
TRBV6-1	NA	once	15	TRBJ2-3	CASSEVPSAADTQYF	TGTGCCAGCAGTGAGGTCCCCTCAGCAGCAGATACGCAGTATTTT
TRBV7-9	NA	NA	14	TRBJ2-7	CASSLTQGYYEQYF	TGTGCCAGCAGTTTAACACAGGGATACTACGAGCAGTACTTC
TRBV25-1	NA	NA	13	TRBJ1-5	CASRGSNNQPQHF	TGTGCCAGCAGAGGGAGTAACAATCAGCCCCAGCATTTT
TRBV2	NA	NA	11	TRBJ1-1	CASSDPGGAFF	TGTGCCAGCAGCGACCCCGGTGGAGCTTTCTTT
TRBV19	NA	few	16	TRBJ1-6	CASSTPRARKDSPLHF	TGTGCCAGTAGTACCCCCCGAGCACGGAAGGATTCACCCCTCCACTTT